The rows below give T cell receptor beta chains drawn from one sample of a study of blood T cell repertoires in COVID-19. Measured with immunoSEQ multiplex PCR; TCRdb has only the in-frame clones, and not every one. This sample carries about 200,000 clones, roughly 90% of them seen once, and the ten largest clones take 0.5% to 0.65%. Material for sequencing was peripheral blood. The receptors originated from a man aged 45-65 years with acute or convalescent COVID-19. Each CDR3 is given with its conserved first and last residue. Clone size is not always given. Where it is, it says once, few, many or a class for expanded clones.

clone_size cdr3_length j_call v_call cdr3_aa
. 15 TRBJ1-6 TRBV7-2 CASSLDPGRNSPLHF
. 16 TRBJ2-7 TRBV7-6 CASSYRRGGGGYEQYF
once 16 TRBJ2-1 TRBV6-2/TRBV6-3 CASSPRLAGGYNEQFF
. 13 TRBJ2-7 TRBV2 CASAGTGGYEQYF
. 12 TRBJ1-1 TRBV15 CATSRGEGEAFF
. 11 TRBJ2-1 TRBV20-1 CSARKDREQFF
. 16 TRBJ2-1 TRBV5-4 CASSDAGTSGVDEQFF
. 14 TRBJ2-2 TRBV6-4 CASSVVQDTGELFF
. 14 TRBJ1-1 TRBV6-5 CASSYSYRLEGAFF
. 16 TRBJ2-3 TRBV27 CASSLSSGRMTDTQYF
. 17 TRBJ2-7 TRBV4-1 CASSLKPATSDLGEQYF
few 15 TRBJ1-6 TRBV27 CATTPRSQPNSPLHF
. 12 TRBJ1-2 TRBV11-2 CASSPGGNGYTF
. 17 TRBJ2-6 TRBV9 CASSATLMVSGANVLTF
. 18 TRBJ2-7 TRBV27 CASRLVGDRGHYSYEQYF
. 17 TRBJ1-4 TRBV2 CASSRDLQGATNEKLFF
once 10 TRBJ2-3 TRBV25-1 CASISDTQYF
few 16 TRBJ2-5 TRBV4-1 CASSQGSLANQETQYF
. 12 TRBJ1-1 TRBV28 CASSVRLRQAIF
. 14 TRBJ1-5 TRBV18 CASSPQHSNQPQHF
. 11 TRBJ2-7 TRBV24-1 CATSDLQEQYF
. 18 TRBJ1-5 TRBV19 CASSRIQGAEYSNQPQHF
. 17 TRBJ2-1 TRBV30 CARDRGQGNLGYNEQFF
. 13 TRBJ1-1 TRBV6-5 CASSYSRATEAFF
. 16 TRBJ2-3 TRBV4-2 CASSQETSGSWYTQYF